This T cell receptor (beta chain) stems from a study of response to subunit inactivated influenza vaccine. Germline CDR1 reads SGHRS; CDR2 reads YFSETQ. The CDR3 contains 15 residues. Trimming removed 4 bases from V and 2 bases from J; junction bases left unmatched: 8. Study findings and constraints: After each seasonal influenza vaccination, few new T cells are recruited, the authors suggested.

The sample holds a few counts of this clonotype. What it recognizes is unknown. One entry per CDR3 protein results from TCRdb running MiXCR on the RT-PCR reads. The sample lists under 750,000 distinct CDR3 sequences, about 12% occurring once. This receptor was identified in a man aged 45-65 years who received an inactivated influenza vaccine. The V gene is TRBV5-1, the J gene TRBJ2-7; 8 nucleotides match TRBD1. The sequencing here drew on PBMCs from blood, taken on the day of vaccination. In DNA, the CDR3 is TGCGCCAGCAGCGTGCCGGGACAGGCGACCTACGAGCAGTACTTC. The encoded protein is CASSVPGQATYEQYF. Combining the CDR3 with reference TRBV5-1 and TRBJ2-7 gives the whole variable domain KAGVTQTPRYLIKTRGQQVTLSCSPISGHRSVSWYQQTPGQGLQFLFEYFSETQRNKGNFPGRFSGRQFSNSRSEMNVSTLELGDSALYLCASSVPGQATYEQYFGPGTRLTVT.